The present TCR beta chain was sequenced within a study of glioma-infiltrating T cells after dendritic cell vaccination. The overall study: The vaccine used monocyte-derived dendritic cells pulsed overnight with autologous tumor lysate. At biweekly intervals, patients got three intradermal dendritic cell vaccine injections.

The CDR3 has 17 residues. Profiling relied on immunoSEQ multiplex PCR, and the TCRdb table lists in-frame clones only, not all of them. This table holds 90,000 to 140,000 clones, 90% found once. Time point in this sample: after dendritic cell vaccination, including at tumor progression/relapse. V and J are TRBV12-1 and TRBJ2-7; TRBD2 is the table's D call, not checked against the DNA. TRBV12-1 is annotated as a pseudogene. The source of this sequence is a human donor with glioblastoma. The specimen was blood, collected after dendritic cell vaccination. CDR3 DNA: TGTGCCAGCAGCGCCCTCACCGATAGCGGGAGATCCTACGAGCAGTACTTC. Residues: CASSALTDSGRSYEQYF.